This paragraph reports one TCR beta chain. Some clones are missing from TCRdb's copy, which holds only in-frame ones; the method was immunoSEQ multiplex PCR. The data contain 25,000 to 35,000 clones, nearly 90% of them singletons. The entry originates in a study of T cell changes during pregnancy in multiple sclerosis. The germline V gene encodes CDR1 SGHRS and CDR2 YFSETQ. V lost 4 bases to trimming and J lost 6 bases, with 13 bases between them. CDR3 size: 13 residues. This clonotype was obtained from a female donor with multiple sclerosis, enrolled in a pregnancy study. Material: CD8+ T cells from peripheral blood mononuclear cells, obtained in the second trimester of pregnancy. The chain is built from TRBV5-1 and TRBJ1-2; the D gene is possibly TRBD1 (6 bases). CDR3 in DNA: TGCGCCAGCAGCCTTTCATACAGGGATGGCTACACCTTC. It specifies CASSLSYRDGYTF.